This T cell receptor beta chain was documented in a study of blood T cell repertoires in COVID-19. Study-level information: Specimens from acute and convalescent COVID-19 originated in the United States, Italy and Spain. Sources were T cells, B-cell-depleted T cells, or PBMCs; the material itself was cDNA or gDNA.

This clone was seen a few times. The V gene's germline CDR1 is SGHTS and CDR2 YDEGEE. The V and J ends lost 3 bases and 4 bases, in that order; junction bases with no gene match: 4. CDR3 length: 15 residues. As originally analysed: Reference gene primers were amplified, and this amplification served to estimate nucleated cell counts. The assay was immunoSEQ multiplex PCR, and TCRdb's table has in-frame clones only and misses some. V and J calls and clone size follow that table, whereas D and trimming were derived from the DNA. This sample has around 150,000 clones, with more than 80% found just once. The sequenced sample was peripheral blood. The TCR comes from a man in his 70s with acute or convalescent COVID-19. The V gene is TRBV5-8, the J gene TRBJ1-6, with TRBD1 matching 7 bases. CDR3 sequence reads: CASSSNRGYNSPLHF. The CDR3 DNA follows: TGTGCCAGCAGCTCAAACAGGGGATATAATTCACCCCTCCACTTT.